This entry describes one T cell receptor (beta chain). This sample is part of a study of shared T cell receptors in the human thymus. The V gene lost 7 bases and the J gene lost 9 bases, with 7 bases spanning the gap. The CDR3 totals 8 residues. CDR1 and CDR2 from the germline V gene are SQVTM and ANQGSEA. The table came from immunoSEQ multiplex PCR; TCRdb's copy has only in-frame clones and leaves some out. The repertoire holds roughly 560,000 clones, with roughly 74% as singletons. This sample was shared with a second study, whose subject was human thymus T cells. This second study notes: Resected material from corrective heart surgery provided the thymus tissue analysed.

Material for sequencing was thymocytes. The source of this sequence is a boy younger than two with a congenital heart defect. The J gene is TRBJ2-7, the V gene TRBV29-1; D is perhaps TRBD2 (5 bases). DNA for the CDR3: TGCAGCGCCCGGGGGCAGTACTTC. It yields the protein CSARGQYF.